The 15 T cell receptor beta chains in this list originate from one sample, sequenced in a study of T cells in Graves' hyperthyroidism and ophthalmopathy. Regions amplified from RNA transcripts were the TCR beta CDR3 regions. HTBI primers were the set used in a first-round RT-PCR of the TCR CDR3. TCRdb used MiXCR to reprocess the multiplex PCR reads, holding one entry per CDR3 protein. The repertoire holds 300,000 to 500,000 distinct CDR3 sequences, with around an eighth as singletons. Specimen: blood. The receptors originated from a man aged 50 to 59 with Graves' ophthalmopathy.

This clonotype came up a few times. The V call is TRBV28, the J call TRBJ2-7, with a weak D call TRBD1 (6 bases). Trimming took off 5 bases at V and 2 bases at J, with 16 bases between the two ends. CDR3 length: 15 residues. Germline V gene lookup returns CDR1 MDHEN and CDR2 SYDVKM. This chain's CDR3 is CASSTRPGQAYEQYF. The CDR3 DNA is TGTGCCAGCAGTACCCGACCGGGACAAGCCTACGAGCAGTACTTC.

This clonotype was picked up many times. CDR3 nucleotides: TGCAGTGCTAGAGTTGTGTCAGAGCAAGAGACCCAGTACTTC. It translates to CSARVVSEQETQYF. The V call is TRBV20-1, the J call TRBJ2-5; D unclear. The CDR3 runs 14 residues. The V gene's germline CDR1 is DFQATT and CDR2 SNEGSKA (reference sequence). With 1 base removed from V and 2 bases from J, the gap between germline ends came to 11 bases.

This clonotype occurred many times. The rearrangement joins TRBV18 to TRBJ1-4; D uncertain. From germline, CDR1 is KGHSH and CDR2 LQKENI. The V and J ends lost 3 bases and 8 bases respectively, with 16 bases between them. The CDR3 has 15 amino acids. CDR3 nucleotides: TGTGCCAGCTCACCCTTGCCGTCATCTCGGGAAAAACTGTTTTTT. The encoded protein is CASSPLPSSREKLFF.

Notes on this clonotype: A much larger clone differs from this one at a single base, so this may be a read error. This rearrangement joins TRBV6-4 to TRBJ2-3; 11 bases are a match to TRBD2. With V trimmed by 6 bases and J by 2 bases, 1 base remained unmatched. CDR1 is MRHNA, CDR2 SNTAGT, per germline. The CDR3 is 14 residues long. This CDR3 reads CASRTSGVTDTQYF. The CDR3 DNA sequence: TGTGCCAGCAGGACTAGCGGGGTCACAGATACGCAGTATTTT.

This clonotype appeared a few times. The CDR3 reads CASILAGGVYGYTF. The CDR3, as DNA: TGTGCCAGCATCCTGGCAGGAGGGGTCTATGGCTACACCTTC. The chain couples TRBV5-6 to TRBJ1-2; D might be TRBD1 (5 bases). CDR1 and CDR2 from the germline V gene are SGHDT and YYEEEE. The CDR3 covers 14 residues. The ends were cut back, 6 bases at V and 4 bases at J, with 16 bases in the middle.

This clonotype showed up many times. The V gene is TRBV9, the J gene TRBJ2-7; D is tentatively TRBD1 or TRBD2 (5 bases each). Trimming cost V 2 bases and J 0 bases, with 12 bases left between them. The CDR3 contains 15 residues. Per germline, CDR1 SGDLS and CDR2 YYNGEE. The CDR3 here is CASSVSAGSSYEQYF. The CDR3 DNA reads as TGTGCCAGCAGCGTTTCGGCAGGGAGCTCCTACGAGCAGTACTTC.

At least ten counts were recorded for this clonotype. The CDR3 DNA reads TGTGCCAGCAGCCGCGGGACGTCCTGGGGGGAGACCCAGTACTTC. Translation: CASSRGTSWGETQYF. This rearrangement joins TRBV28 to TRBJ2-5; TRBD2 might be the D (6 bases). CDR3 length equals 15 residues. V shed 6 bases and J shed 5 bases, with 19 bases lying between them. Germline loops: CDR1 MDHEN, CDR2 SYDVKM.

The table lists this clonotype with many counts. The chain employs TRBV3-1 and TRBJ1-2, with unresolved D. The CDR3 totals 13 residues. V lost 4 bases to trimming and J lost 5 bases, with 11 bases between them. In germline, CDR1 is LGHDT, CDR2 YNNKEL (reference sequence). The CDR3 nucleotides read TGTGCCAGCAGCCCGGTCGCGGGGTATGGCTACACCTTC. It encodes CASSPVAGYGYTF.

This clonotype occurred many times. The chain joins TRBV7-6 to TRBJ2-1; no definite D call. This CDR3 is built from 16 residues. In germline, CDR1 is SGHVS, CDR2 FNYEAQ. V lost 4 bases and J 5 bases, leaving 18 bases between the germline ends. CDR3 amino acids: CASSSSLPYQNNEQFF. The CDR3 nucleotides read TGTGCCAGCAGCTCCTCATTACCATATCAGAACAATGAGCAGTTCTTC.

This clonotype has a count of ten or more. The V gene is TRBV4-1, the J gene TRBJ2-7; 12 nucleotides align to TRBD2. V lost 5 bases to trimming and J lost 1 base; unmatched junction nucleotides: 6. The CDR3 runs 16 residues. Germline values: CDR1 MGHRA, CDR2 YSYEKL. CDR3 in DNA: TGCGCCAGCAGCGGGAGACTAGCGGGAGTTTCCTACGAGCAGTACTTC. The encoded protein is CASSGRLAGVSYEQYF.

This clonotype was seen ten or more times. The chain employs TRBV30 and TRBJ2-3, with D possibly being TRBD1 (6 bases). Trimming shortened V by 1 base and J by 4 bases, and 6 bases separated the two germline ends. Germline CDR1 and CDR2: GTSNPN and SVGIG (reference sequence). The CDR3 extends over 12 amino acids. The CDR3 nucleotides are TGTGCCTGGAGTGCAGGGGCAGATACGCAGTATTTT. Its translation: CAWSAGADTQYF.

This sequence joins TRBV19 and TRBJ1-2, with D hard to call. CDR1 and CDR2 from the germline V gene are LNHDA and SQIVND (reference sequence). The germline V and J ends were trimmed by 5 bases and 4 bases, with 11 bases remaining between them. The CDR3 extends over 13 amino acids. The CDR3 loop reads CASSGEVGYGYTF. For the CDR3, the DNA is TGTGCCAGTAGTGGGGAGGTCGGCTATGGCTACACCTTC.

This clonotype came up a few times. The V call is TRBV5-4, the J call TRBJ2-5, with 10 bases matching TRBD2. V shed 4 bases, J shed 2 bases, and the junction held 8 bases outside the gene matches. The CDR3 runs 16 residues. CDR1 and CDR2 from the germline V gene are SGHNT and YYREEE (reference sequence). CDR3 sequence (DNA): TGTGCCAGCAGCATCGGACTAGCGGTAACGCAAGAGACCCAGTACTTC. It yields the protein CASSIGLAVTQETQYF.

This clonotype was seen a handful of times. One end of the junction fails to match germline, which may point to a read error. The rearrangement uses TRBV11-2 and TRBJ2-7, with TRBD2 matching 11 bases. There are 15 residues in the CDR3. Germline CDR1 reads SGHAT; CDR2 reads FQNNGV. CDR3 in DNA: TGCGCCAGCAGCCAATTAGCGGGAGGGCTATACGAGCAGTACTTC. Its translation is CASSQLAGGLYEQYF.

This clonotype was seen at least ten times. This chain uses TRBV3-1 with TRBJ2-2; D is possibly TRBD2 (5 bases). This CDR3 region has 17 residues. V was shortened by 1 base and J by 3 bases, with 15 bases between the two germline ends. Per germline, CDR1 LGHDT and CDR2 YNNKEL (reference sequence). In DNA, the CDR3 is TGTGCCAGCAGCCAAGGCTTCGAGCGGAGATACACCGGGGAGCTGTTTTTT. The encoded protein is CASSQGFERRYTGELFF.